The present T cell receptor (beta chain) was sequenced within a study of blood T cell repertoires in COVID-19. Overall study context: PBMCs, B-cell-depleted T cells, or T cells were the source of the cDNA or gDNA that made up the material.

The protocol was immunoSEQ multiplex PCR, while the TCRdb copy is restricted to in-frame clones and leaves out a portion. This table has about 110,000 clones, about 85% appearing once. J was trimmed by 3 bases and V by 3 bases; bases with no gene match: 1. Germline CDR1 and CDR2: SGHDN and FVKESK. There are 14 residues in the CDR3. The V gene is TRBV14, the J gene TRBJ2-7, with 11 positions matching TRBD2. The receptor was derived from a man between 50 and 59 years old with acute or convalescent COVID-19. Sequenced material: peripheral blood. The CDR3 sequence is CASSQGLADYEQYF. In nucleotides, the CDR3 is TGTGCCAGCAGCCAGGGACTAGCGGACTACGAGCAGTACTTC.